This entry lists 4 T cell receptor beta chains sequenced from one sample in a study of T cell changes during pregnancy in multiple sclerosis. The table came from immunoSEQ multiplex PCR; TCRdb's copy has only in-frame clones and leaves some out. The sample consists of about 50,000 clones, roughly 95% of them appearing once. The source was CD4+ T cells from peripheral blood mononuclear cells, collected in the third trimester of pregnancy. The receptors shown here come from a female donor with multiple sclerosis, enrolled in a pregnancy study.

This clone has a single count. This chain connects TRBV6-5 to TRBJ2-6; D gene ambiguous. The germline V gene has CDR1 MNHEY and CDR2 SVGAGI. The germline V and J ends were trimmed by 4 bases and 1 base, with 5 bases remaining between them. The CDR3 extends over 14 amino acids. CDR3 DNA: TGTGCCAGCAGTTTGTTATCTGGGGCCAACGTCCTGACTTTC. This sequence encodes CASSLLSGANVLTF.

The V call is TRBV28, the J call TRBJ1-2, with 7 bases lining up with TRBD1. Trimming took 4 bases from V and 3 from J; bases not matched to a gene: 2. CDR3 length equals 13 residues. Germline V gives CDR1 MDHEN, CDR2 SYDVKM. The CDR3 sequence: CASSSQGDYGYTF. DNA for the CDR3: TGTGCCAGCAGTTCGCAGGGGGACTATGGCTACACCTTC.

CDR3 amino acids: CASSVTGGAETQYF. In DNA, the CDR3 is TGTGCCAGCAGCGTAACAGGGGGGGCAGAGACCCAGTACTTC. The J gene is TRBJ2-5, the V gene TRBV9; D is possibly TRBD1 (8 bases). The germline gives CDR1 SGDLS, CDR2 YYNGEE. Trimming took 1 base from V and 4 from J, leaving 11 bases between them. The CDR3 loop spans 14 amino acids. The whole variable domain, remainder taken from reference TRBV9 and TRBJ2-5, is DSGVTQTPKHLITATGQRVTLRCSPRSGDLSVYWYQQSLDQGLQFLIQYYNGEERAKGNILERFSAQQFPDLHSELNLSSLELGDSALYFCASSVTGGAETQYFGPGTRLLVL.

V is TRBV2 and J is TRBJ1-1; D is uncertain. The V end lost 11 bases, the J end lost 1 base, and 14 bases lay between the germline ends. This CDR3 is 13 amino acids long. Germline assignment: CDR1 SNHLY and CDR2 FYNNEI. CDR3 region: CAFKPGENTEAFF. The CDR3 DNA reads TGTGCCTTCAAGCCCGGGGAGAACACTGAAGCTTTCTTT. The full variable domain, rest sourced from reference TRBV2 and TRBJ1-1, is EPEVTQTPSHQVTQMGQEVILRCVPISNHLYFYWYRQILGQKVEFLVSFYNNEISEKSEIFDDQFSVERPDGSNFTLKIRSTKLEDSAMYFCAFKPGENTEAFFGQGTRLTVV.